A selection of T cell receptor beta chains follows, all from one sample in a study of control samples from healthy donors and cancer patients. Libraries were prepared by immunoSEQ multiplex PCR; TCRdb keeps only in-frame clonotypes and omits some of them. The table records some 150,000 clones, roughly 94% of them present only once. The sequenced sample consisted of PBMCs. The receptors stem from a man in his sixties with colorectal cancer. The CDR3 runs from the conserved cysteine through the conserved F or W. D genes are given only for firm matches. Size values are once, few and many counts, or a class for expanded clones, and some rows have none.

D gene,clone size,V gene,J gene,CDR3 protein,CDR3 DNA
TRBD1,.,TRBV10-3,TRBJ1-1,CAISGDRTNTEAFF,TGTGCCATCAGCGGGGACAGGACGAACACTGAAGCTTTCTTT
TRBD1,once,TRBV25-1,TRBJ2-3,CASSESSTGGGTDTQYF,TGTGCCAGCAGTGAATCGTCGACAGGGGGTGGGACAGATACGCAGTATTTT
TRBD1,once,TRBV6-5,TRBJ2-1,CASNQGGVMSEQFF,TGTGCCAGCAATCAAGGGGGCGTAATGAGTGAGCAGTTCTTC
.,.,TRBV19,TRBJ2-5,CASSIAGAETQYF,TGTGCCAGTAGTATTGCAGGGGCAGAGACCCAGTACTTC
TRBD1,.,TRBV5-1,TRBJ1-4,CASSFPPGQGARDEKLFF,TGCGCCAGCAGCTTTCCCCCGGGACAGGGGGCACGTGATGAAAAACTGTTTTTT
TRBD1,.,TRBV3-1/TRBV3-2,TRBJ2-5,CASSHEGQGAETQYF,TGTGCCAGCAGTCACGAGGGACAGGGGGCAGAGACCCAGTACTTC
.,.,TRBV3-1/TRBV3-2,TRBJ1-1,CASSQVAGNTEAFF,TGTGCCAGCAGCCAAGTTGCCGGAAACACTGAAGCTTTCTTT
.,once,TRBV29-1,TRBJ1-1,CSVRDGNTEAFF,TGCAGCGTTCGCGACGGGAACACTGAAGCTTTCTTT
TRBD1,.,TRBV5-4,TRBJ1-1,CASSPRRGQMNTEAFF,TGTGCCAGCAGCCCCCGGAGGGGGCAGATGAACACTGAAGCTTTCTTT
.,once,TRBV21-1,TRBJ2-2,CASSKGLTGTGELFF,TGTGCCAGCAGCAAAGGGTTAACAGGGACCGGGGAGCTGTTTTTT
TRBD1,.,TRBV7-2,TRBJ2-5,CASSLGGNQETQYF,TGTGCCAGCAGCCTAGGGGGCAACCAAGAGACCCAGTACTTC
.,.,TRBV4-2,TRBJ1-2,CASRANYGYTF,TGTGCCAGCCGTGCTAACTATGGCTACACCTTC
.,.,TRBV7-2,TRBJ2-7,CASSLEVSEQYF,TGTGCCAGCAGCTTAGAGGTTAGCGAGCAGTACTTC
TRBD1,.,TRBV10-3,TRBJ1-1,CAISEEGALNTEAFF,TGTGCCATCAGTGAGGAGGGGGCCCTCAACACTGAAGCTTTCTTT
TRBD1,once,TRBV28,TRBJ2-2,CASTLGDRVAGELFF,TGTGCCAGCACTCTAGGGGACAGGGTCGCCGGGGAGCTGTTTTTT
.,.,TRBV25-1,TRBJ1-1,CASRGGRTNTEAFF,TGTGCCAGCAGAGGAGGGCGAACGAACACTGAAGCTTTCTTT
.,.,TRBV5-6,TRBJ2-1,CASSRMMLSSYNEQFF,TGTGCCAGCAGCCGGATGATGTTAAGCTCCTACAATGAGCAGTTCTTC
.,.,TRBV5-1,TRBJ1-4,CASSLGQANEKLFF,TGCGCCAGCAGCTTGGGACAGGCTAATGAAAAACTGTTTTTT
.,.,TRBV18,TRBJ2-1,CASSPPKGRNEQFF,TGTGCCAGCTCACCACCTAAGGGAAGGAATGAGCAGTTCTTC
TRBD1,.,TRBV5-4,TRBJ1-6,CASSWDLGQGAPLHF,TGTGCCAGCAGCTGGGACTTGGGACAGGGGGCACCCCTCCACTTT
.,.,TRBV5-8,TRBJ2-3,CASSPGRADTQYF,TGTGCCAGCAGTCCAGGACGAGCAGATACGCAGTATTTT
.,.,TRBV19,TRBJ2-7,CASSARGTSYEQYF,TGTGCCAGTAGCGCTCGGGGGACCTCCTACGAGCAGTACTTC
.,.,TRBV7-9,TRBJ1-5,CASSLSGIGTQPQHF,TGTGCCAGCAGCCTCTCGGGAATCGGGACTCAGCCCCAGCATTTT
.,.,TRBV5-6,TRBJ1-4,CASSLDEKLFF,TGTGCCAGCAGCTTGGACGAAAAACTGTTTTTT
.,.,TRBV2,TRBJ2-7,CASSERAYSSYEQYF,TGTGCCAGCAGTGAAAGGGCGTACAGCTCCTACGAGCAGTACTTC
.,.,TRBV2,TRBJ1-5,CASSELGSNQPQHF,TGTGCCAGCAGTGAGTTGGGAAGCAATCAGCCCCAGCATTTT
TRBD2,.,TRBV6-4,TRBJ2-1,CASSDQRGYEQFF,TGTGCCAGCAGTGACCAGCGGGGCTACGAGCAGTTCTTC
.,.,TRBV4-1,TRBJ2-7,CASSQGSQSWGLSYEQYF,TGCGCCAGCAGCCAAGGGAGCCAGAGTTGGGGTTTATCCTACGAGCAGTACTTC
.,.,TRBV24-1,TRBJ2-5,CATSEQALRGGQETQYF,TGTGCCACCAGTGAACAAGCCCTCAGGGGCGGCCAAGAGACCCAGTACTTC